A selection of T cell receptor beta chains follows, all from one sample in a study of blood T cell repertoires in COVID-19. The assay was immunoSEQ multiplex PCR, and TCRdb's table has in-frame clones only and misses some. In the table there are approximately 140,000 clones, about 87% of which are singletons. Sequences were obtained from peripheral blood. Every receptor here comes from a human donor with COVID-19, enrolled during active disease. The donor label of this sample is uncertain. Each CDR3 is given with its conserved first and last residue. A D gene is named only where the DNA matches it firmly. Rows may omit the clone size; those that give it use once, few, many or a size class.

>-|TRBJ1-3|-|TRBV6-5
CASLRDNSGNTIYF
TGTGCCAGCCTCCGGGATAACTCTGGAAACACCATATATTTT
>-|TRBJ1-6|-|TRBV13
CATKIHTNSPLHF
TGTGCCACCAAGATACATACGAATTCACCCCTCCACTTT
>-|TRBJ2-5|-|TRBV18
CASSPPAGSETQYF
TGTGCCAGCTCACCACCGGCAGGGTCGGAGACCCAGTACTTC
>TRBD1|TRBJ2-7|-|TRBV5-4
CASSRGQASLSYEQYF
TGTGCCAGCAGCCGTGGACAGGCCTCACTCTCCTACGAGCAGTACTTC
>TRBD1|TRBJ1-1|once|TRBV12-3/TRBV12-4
CASSQTGVEAFF
TGTGCCAGCAGCCAAACAGGGGTTGAAGCTTTCTTT
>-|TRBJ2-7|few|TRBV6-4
CASSEIQISRQYF
TGTGCCAGCAGTGAAATACAGATATCGCGGCAGTACTTC
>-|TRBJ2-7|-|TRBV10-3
CAISESNGRSYEQYF
TGTGCCATCAGTGAGTCGAATGGTAGGAGCTACGAGCAGTACTTC
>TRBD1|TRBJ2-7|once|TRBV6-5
CASSPRQGAMYEQYF
TGTGCCAGCAGTCCGCGACAGGGGGCTATGTACGAGCAGTACTTC
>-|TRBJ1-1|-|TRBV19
CASLAWTEAFF
TGTGCCAGTCTGGCCTGGACTGAAGCTTTCTTT
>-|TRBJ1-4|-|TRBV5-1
CASSLNSKFFNEKLFF
TGCGCCAGCAGCTTGAACTCCAAGTTCTTTAATGAAAAACTGTTTTTT
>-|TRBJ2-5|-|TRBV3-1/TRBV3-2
CASSQVQGSQYF
TGTGCCAGCAGCCAAGTTCAGGGGTCCCAGTACTTC
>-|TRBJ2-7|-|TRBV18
CASSEARGEQYF
TGTGCCAGCTCAGAAGCCCGGGGCGAGCAGTACTTC
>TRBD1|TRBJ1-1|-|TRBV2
CAGATGALNTEAFF
TGTGCGGGGGCGACAGGGGCCCTGAACACTGAAGCTTTCTTT
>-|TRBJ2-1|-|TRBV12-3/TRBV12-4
CASNKGQNEQFF
TGTGCCAGCAACAAGGGGCAGAATGAGCAGTTCTTC
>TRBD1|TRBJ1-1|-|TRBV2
CASKNTGDTEAFF
TGTGCCAGCAAAAATACAGGGGACACTGAAGCTTTCTTT
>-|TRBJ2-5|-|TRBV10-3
CAISDVTVETQYF
TGTGCCATCAGTGATGTGACAGTTGAGACCCAGTACTTC
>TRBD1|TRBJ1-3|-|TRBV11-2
CASSFSDRGAGNTIYF
TGTGCCAGCAGCTTCAGTGACAGGGGGGCTGGAAACACCATATATTTT
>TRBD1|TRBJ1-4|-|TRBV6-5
CASSLGTGGELKLFF
TGTGCCAGCAGTTTGGGGACAGGGGGCGAGTTAAAACTGTTTTTT
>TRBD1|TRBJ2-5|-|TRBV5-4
CASSSHGQGGETQYF
TGTGCCAGCAGTTCCCATGGACAGGGAGGAGAGACCCAGTACTTC
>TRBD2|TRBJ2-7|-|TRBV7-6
CASSLVGGLAAYEQYF
TGTGCCAGCAGCTTAGTAGGGGGACTAGCGGCCTACGAGCAGTACTTC
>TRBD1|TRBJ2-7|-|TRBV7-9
CASSWQRQGWYEQYF
TGTGCCAGCAGCTGGCAGCGACAGGGATGGTACGAGCAGTACTTC
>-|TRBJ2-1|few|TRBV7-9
CASSLYNRGEQFF
TGTGCCAGCAGCTTATACAATCGCGGTGAGCAGTTCTTC
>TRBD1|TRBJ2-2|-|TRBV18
CASSPKGQGVSGELFF
TGTGCCAGCTCACCAAAGGGACAGGGAGTAAGCGGGGAGCTGTTTTTT
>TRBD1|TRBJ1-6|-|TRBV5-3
CARSLAVPGTANSPLHF
TGTGCCAGAAGCTTGGCCGTTCCCGGGACAGCTAATTCACCCCTCCACTTT
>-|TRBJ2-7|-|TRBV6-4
CARSLTGTSSYEQYF
TGTGCCAGAAGTCTTACGGGGACAAGCTCCTACGAGCAGTACTTC
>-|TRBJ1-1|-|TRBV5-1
CASSPGDLGRTNTEAFF
TGCGCCAGCAGCCCGGGGGACCTAGGAAGGACGAACACTGAAGCTTTCTTT
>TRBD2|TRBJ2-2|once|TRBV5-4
CASRPDSGGSYTGELFF
TGTGCCAGCAGACCCGACAGCGGGGGGTCTTACACCGGGGAGCTGTTTTTT
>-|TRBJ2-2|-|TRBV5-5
CASSLRAGAVNTGELFF
TGTGCCAGCAGCTTGAGGGCGGGGGCTGTGAACACCGGGGAGCTGTTTTTT
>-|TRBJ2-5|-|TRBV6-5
CASLASFQGMETQYF
TGTGCCAGCCTCGCGAGTTTCCAGGGGATGGAGACCCAGTACTTC